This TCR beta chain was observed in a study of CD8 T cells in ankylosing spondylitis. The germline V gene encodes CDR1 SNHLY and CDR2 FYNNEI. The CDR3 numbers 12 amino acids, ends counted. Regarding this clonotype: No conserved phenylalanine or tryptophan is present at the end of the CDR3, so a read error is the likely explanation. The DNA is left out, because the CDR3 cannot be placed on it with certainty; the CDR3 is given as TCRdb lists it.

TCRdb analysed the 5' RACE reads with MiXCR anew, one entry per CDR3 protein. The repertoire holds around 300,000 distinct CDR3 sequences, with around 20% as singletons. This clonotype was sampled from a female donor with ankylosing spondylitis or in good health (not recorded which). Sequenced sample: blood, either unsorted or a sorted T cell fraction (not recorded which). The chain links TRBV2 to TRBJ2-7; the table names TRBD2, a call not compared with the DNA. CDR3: CASSGDRASAYI.